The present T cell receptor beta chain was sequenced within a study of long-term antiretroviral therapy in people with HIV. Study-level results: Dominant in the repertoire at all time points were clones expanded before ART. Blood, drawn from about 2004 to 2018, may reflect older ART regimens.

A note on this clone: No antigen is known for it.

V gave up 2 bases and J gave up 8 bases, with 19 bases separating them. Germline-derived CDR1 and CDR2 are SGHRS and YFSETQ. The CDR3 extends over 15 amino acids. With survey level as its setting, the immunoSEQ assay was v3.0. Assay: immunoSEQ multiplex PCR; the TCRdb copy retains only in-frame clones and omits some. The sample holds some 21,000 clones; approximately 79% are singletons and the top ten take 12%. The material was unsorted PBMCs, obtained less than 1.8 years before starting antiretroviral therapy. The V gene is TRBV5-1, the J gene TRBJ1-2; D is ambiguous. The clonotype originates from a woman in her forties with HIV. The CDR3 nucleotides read TGCGCCAGCAGCTTCGTTTCGGGCGGCCGGGGAGGCTACACCTTC. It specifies CASSFVSGGRGGYTF.